The present TCR beta chain was sequenced within a study of T cell therapy after organ transplantation. Across the whole study: T cells were expanded 2 weeks with 30 CMV class I/II epitopes. Up to 6 doses were given at 2-week intervals.

Time point meaning: 4-8 weeks after completion of therapy. As regards this clone: Its target is unknown.

Study-wide results and limits: Nonresponders had marked pretherapy clonal expansions and little post-therapy change. Endogenous clonotypes not in therapy products appeared after therapy alongside transferred ones.

The repertoire was sequenced with immunoSEQ multiplex PCR; TCRdb's copy has only in-frame clones and lacks some. The table includes approximately 20,000 clones, around 85% detected once. Between the trimmed V and J ends, which lost 4 bases and 4 bases, there was a span of 20 bases. This CDR3 is 17 amino acids long. The germline V gene encodes CDR1 SNHLY and CDR2 FYNNEI. The J gene is TRBJ2-1, the V gene TRBV2; D is possibly TRBD2 (6 bases). The sample was CD8+ T cells from blood, taken after autologous CMV-specific T cell therapy. The receptor was derived from a human patient who had received a solid organ transplant and had CMV disease. Some T cells may arise from the graft donor. The CDR3 sequence is CASSAGTSSLPYNEQFF. DNA of the CDR3: TGTGCCAGCAGTGCGGGGACTTCCTCCTTACCATACAATGAGCAGTTCTTC.